The rows below give T cell receptor beta chains drawn from one sample of a study of technical replicates of blood from several donors. Here immunoSEQ multiplex PCR was the method, and the copy in TCRdb shows in-frame clones only, minus some. The sample has 80,000 to 90,000 clones, approximately 94% seen once; the top ten hold about 0.25%. Source material: T cells isolated from PBMCs. The receptor set was obtained from a human donor in good health. Each CDR3 is given with its conserved first and last residue. D genes are given only for firm matches. Rows give clone size only sometimes, using once, few, many, or a class for an expanded clone.

d_call	v_call	j_call	clone_size	cdr3_nt	cdr3_aa
TRBD1	TRBV11-2	TRBJ2-7	NA	TGTGCCAGCAGCTTGTTCGCAGGGGGCGCCTCCTACGAGCAGTACTTC	CASSLFAGGASYEQYF
TRBD1	TRBV5-1	TRBJ2-5	NA	TGCGCCAGCAGCGAAGGGACAGGGATCGAGACCCAGTACTTC	CASSEGTGIETQYF
NA	TRBV28	TRBJ1-2	NA	TGTGCCAGCAGTTTAGGGGGGGGCTACACCTTC	CASSLGGGYTF
NA	TRBV30	TRBJ1-6	NA	TGTGCCTGGAGTGTACGGGGGAGCGGTTCACCCCTCCACTTT	CAWSVRGSGSPLHF
TRBD2	TRBV27	TRBJ2-1	NA	TGTGCTTGTAGCCGGGGGGGTTGGAATGAGCAGTTCTTC	CACSRGGWNEQFF
NA	TRBV6-5	TRBJ1-5	once	TGTGCCAGCAGTATAGGGGTGAAACAGCCCCAGCATTTT	CASSIGVKQPQHF
TRBD2	TRBV28	TRBJ2-3	once	TGTGCCAGCAGCCCGCTAGCGGGAAATTCAGATACGCAGTATTTT	CASSPLAGNSDTQYF
NA	TRBV5-1	TRBJ2-1	once	TGCGCCAGCAGCTTGGTGGTAGAAAATGAGCAGTTCTTC	CASSLVVENEQFF
TRBD2	TRBV29-1	TRBJ2-1	NA	TGCAGCGTTGAGGGGGGGAGCTACTCTGAGCAGTTCTTC	CSVEGGSYSEQFF
NA	TRBV14	TRBJ1-2	NA	TGTGCCAGCAGCCAACCGAAGCTCCGGGACGGGAGAAGTTATGGCTACACCTTC	CASSQPKLRDGRSYGYTF
TRBD1	TRBV4-1	TRBJ2-1	NA	TGCGCCAGCAGCCAAGAGCGGGACAGGGGCTATGAGCAGTTCTTC	CASSQERDRGYEQFF
TRBD1	TRBV28	TRBJ1-2	once	TGTGCCAGCAGTGAGACAGGGGGAACGAACTATGGCTACACCTTC	CASSETGGTNYGYTF
NA	TRBV28	TRBJ2-2	NA	TGTGCCAGCGCAGGGGAAAGGGCCGGGGAGCTGTTTTTT	CASAGERAGELFF
TRBD1	TRBV13	TRBJ2-7	NA	TGTGCCAGCAGCTTAGGGGGACAGGGTTGGTACGAGCAGTACTTC	CASSLGGQGWYEQYF
NA	TRBV7-6	TRBJ2-1	NA	TGTGCCAGCAGCTTAGGGGTAGCGACGAGCTCCTACAATGAGCAGTTCTTC	CASSLGVATSSYNEQFF
TRBD1	TRBV5-1	TRBJ2-7	NA	TGCGCCAGCAGCTTGGGGGACAGGTCTTTCTATGAGCAGTACTTC	CASSLGDRSFYEQYF
TRBD2	TRBV4-2	TRBJ2-1	NA	TGTGCCAGCAGCCTAAGCGGGGGGTCCTACAATGAGCAGTTCTTC	CASSLSGGSYNEQFF
NA	TRBV29-1	TRBJ2-7	NA	TGCAGCGCACTGTCTGCCTACGAGCAGTACTTC	CSALSAYEQYF
TRBD2	TRBV28	TRBJ2-1	NA	TGTGCCAGCAGTTTTTTACTCGGGTTGAAGCGGGAGAAGGGCCGAAACAATGAGCAGTTCTTC	CASSFLLGLKREKGRNNEQFF
NA	TRBV28	TRBJ2-7	NA	TGTGCCAGCAGTTGGCCGGACAAACCCGCCGAGCAGTACTTC	CASSWPDKPAEQYF
TRBD1	TRBV4-1	TRBJ2-1	NA	TGCGCCAGCAGCCGAAAGGGGACAGGGGGCTACAATGAGCAGTTCTTC	CASSRKGTGGYNEQFF
NA	TRBV6-5	TRBJ2-7	NA	TGTGCCAGCAGTTACTCGGCGGGGGCTTACGAGCAGTACTTC	CASSYSAGAYEQYF
NA	TRBV5-4	TRBJ2-3	once	TGTGCCAGCAGTTACGGACCGAGGGTAGATACGCAGTATTTT	CASSYGPRVDTQYF
TRBD1	TRBV9	TRBJ2-7	NA	TGTGCCAGCAGCACCCTAGGGGGGACAGGGATATACGAGCAGTACTTC	CASSTLGGTGIYEQYF
NA	TRBV10-3	TRBJ1-2	NA	TGTGCCATCAGTGAGGGGATGGGGCGTGAAGGCTACACCTTC	CAISEGMGREGYTF
NA	TRBV29-1	TRBJ1-2	NA	TGCAGCGTCGAGACAGATAACTATGGCTACACCTTC	CSVETDNYGYTF
TRBD2	TRBV29-1	TRBJ2-5	NA	TGCAGCGCCGCCGGGACTAGCGGACGACAGGAGACCCAGTACTTC	CSAAGTSGRQETQYF
NA	TRBV28	TRBJ1-5	NA	TGTGCCAGCAGTCCCAGCCTAGACAGGAATCAGCCCCAGCATTTT	CASSPSLDRNQPQHF
TRBD2	TRBV10-1	TRBJ2-7	once	TGCGCCAGCAGTGATCGTGGGACTAGCGGGTCCTACGAGCAGTACTTC	CASSDRGTSGSYEQYF
NA	TRBV7-9	TRBJ1-1	NA	TGTGCCAGCAGCCCGGAGTCTGACGCGACCACTGAAGCTTTCTTT	CASSPESDATTEAFF